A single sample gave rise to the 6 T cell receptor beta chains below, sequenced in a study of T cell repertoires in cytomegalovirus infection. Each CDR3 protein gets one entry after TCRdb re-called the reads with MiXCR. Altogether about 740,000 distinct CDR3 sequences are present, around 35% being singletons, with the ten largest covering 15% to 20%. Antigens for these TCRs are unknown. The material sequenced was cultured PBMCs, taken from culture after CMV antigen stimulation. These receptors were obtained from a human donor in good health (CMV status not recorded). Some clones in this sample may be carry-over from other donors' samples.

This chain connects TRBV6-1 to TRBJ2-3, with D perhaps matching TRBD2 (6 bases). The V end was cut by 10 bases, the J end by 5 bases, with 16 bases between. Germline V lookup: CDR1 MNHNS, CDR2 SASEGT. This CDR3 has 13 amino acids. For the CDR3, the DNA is TGTGCCACCGGGGCGGGGTTCCGAGATACGCAGTATTTT. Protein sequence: CATGAGFRDTQYF.

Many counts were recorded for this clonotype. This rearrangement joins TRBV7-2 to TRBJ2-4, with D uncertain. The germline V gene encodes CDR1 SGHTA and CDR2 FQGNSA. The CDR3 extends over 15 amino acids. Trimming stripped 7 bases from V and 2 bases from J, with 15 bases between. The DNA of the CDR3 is TGTGCCAGCACCTCCGGCATCGCCTCCAAAAACATTCAGTACTTC. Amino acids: CASTSGIASKNIQYF.

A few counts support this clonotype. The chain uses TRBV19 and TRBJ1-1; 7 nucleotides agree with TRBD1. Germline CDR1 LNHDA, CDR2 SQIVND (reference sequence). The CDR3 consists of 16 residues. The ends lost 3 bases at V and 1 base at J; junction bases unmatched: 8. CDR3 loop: CASSIRTGQGNTEAFF. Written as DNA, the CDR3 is TGTGCCAGTAGTATCCGGACAGGTCAAGGGAACACTGAAGCTTTCTTT.

The CDR3 DNA follows: TGCAGTGCTACAGGGGGAACGATCAATCAGCCCCAGCATTTT. Its protein product is CSATGGTINQPQHF. V and J are TRBV20-1 and TRBJ1-5, with 7 bases matching TRBD1. Germline trimming cut 4 bases from V and 3 bases from J; bases unmatched to any gene: 6. There are 14 residues in the CDR3. Germline V gene lookup returns CDR1 DFQATT and CDR2 SNEGSKA (reference sequence).

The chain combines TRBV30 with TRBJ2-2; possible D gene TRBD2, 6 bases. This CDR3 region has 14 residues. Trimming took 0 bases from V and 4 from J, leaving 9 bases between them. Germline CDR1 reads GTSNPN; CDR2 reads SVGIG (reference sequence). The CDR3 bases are TGTGCCTGGAGTGTGGGGGGAGTCACCGGGGAGCTGTTTTTT. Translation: CAWSVGGVTGELFF.

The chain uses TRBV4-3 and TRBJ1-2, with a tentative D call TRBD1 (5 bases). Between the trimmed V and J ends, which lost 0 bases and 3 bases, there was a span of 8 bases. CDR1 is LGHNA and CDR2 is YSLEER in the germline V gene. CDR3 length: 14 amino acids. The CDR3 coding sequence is TGCGCCAGCAGCCAAGAGCGGGGACACTATGGCTACACCTTC. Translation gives CASSQERGHYGYTF.